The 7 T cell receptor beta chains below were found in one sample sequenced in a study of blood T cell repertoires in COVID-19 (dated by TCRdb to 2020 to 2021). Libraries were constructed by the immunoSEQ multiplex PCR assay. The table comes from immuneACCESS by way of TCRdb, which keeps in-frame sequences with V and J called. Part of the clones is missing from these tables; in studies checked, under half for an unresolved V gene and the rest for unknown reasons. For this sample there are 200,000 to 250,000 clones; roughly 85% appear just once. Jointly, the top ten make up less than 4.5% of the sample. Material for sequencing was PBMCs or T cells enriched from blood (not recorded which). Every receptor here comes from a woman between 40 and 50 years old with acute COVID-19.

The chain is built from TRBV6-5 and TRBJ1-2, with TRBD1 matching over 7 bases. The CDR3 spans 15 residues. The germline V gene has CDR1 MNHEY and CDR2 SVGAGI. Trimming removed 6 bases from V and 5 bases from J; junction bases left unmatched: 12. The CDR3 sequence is CASSFDREGLYGYTF. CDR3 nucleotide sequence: TGTGCCAGCAGCTTCGACAGGGAAGGACTTTATGGCTACACCTTC.

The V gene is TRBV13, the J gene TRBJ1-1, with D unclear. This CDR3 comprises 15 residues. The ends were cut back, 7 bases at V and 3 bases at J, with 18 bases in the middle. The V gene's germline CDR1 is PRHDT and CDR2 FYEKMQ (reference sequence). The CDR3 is CASIPLMEVDTEAFF. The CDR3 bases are TGTGCCAGCATACCCTTGATGGAGGTGGACACTGAAGCTTTCTTT.

Written as DNA, the CDR3 is TGTGCCACCATCACAGGGGGTACTGAAGCTTTCTTT. This translates into CATITGGTEAFF. V and J are TRBV27 and TRBJ1-1; 8 positions agree with TRBD1. The CDR3 runs 12 residues. The J segment lost 5 bases and the V segment lost 10 bases, leaving 6 bases of the junction unmatched. CDR1 and CDR2 (germline): MNHEY, SMNVEV (reference sequence).

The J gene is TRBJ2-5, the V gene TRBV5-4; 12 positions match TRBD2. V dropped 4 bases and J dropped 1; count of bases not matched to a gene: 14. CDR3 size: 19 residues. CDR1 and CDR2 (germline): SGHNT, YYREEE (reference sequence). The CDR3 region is CASSQPTLTSGGSQETQYF. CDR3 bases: TGTGCCAGCAGCCAACCTACTCTAACTAGCGGGGGGAGCCAAGAGACCCAGTACTTC. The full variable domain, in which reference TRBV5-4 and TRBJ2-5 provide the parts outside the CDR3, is ETGVTQSPTHLIKTRGQQVTLRCSSQSGHNTVSWYQQALGQGPQFIFQYYREEENGRGNFPPRFSGLQFPNYSSELNVNALELDDSALYLCASSQPTLTSGGSQETQYFGPGTRLLVL.

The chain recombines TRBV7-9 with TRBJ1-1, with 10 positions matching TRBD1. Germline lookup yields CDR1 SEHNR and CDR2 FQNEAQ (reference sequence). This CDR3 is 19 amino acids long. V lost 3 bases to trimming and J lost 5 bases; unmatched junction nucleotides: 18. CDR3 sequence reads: CASSLGGQRRQGARTEAFF. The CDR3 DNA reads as TGTGCCAGCAGCTTGGGCGGACAAAGACGACAGGGGGCCCGAACTGAAGCTTTCTTT.

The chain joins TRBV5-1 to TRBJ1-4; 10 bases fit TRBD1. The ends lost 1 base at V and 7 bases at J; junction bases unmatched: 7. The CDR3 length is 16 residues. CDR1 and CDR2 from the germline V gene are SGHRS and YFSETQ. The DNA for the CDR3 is TGCGCCAGCAGCTTGAGACAGGGGGCCTTGAGTGAAAAACTGTTTTTT. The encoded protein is CASSLRQGALSEKLFF. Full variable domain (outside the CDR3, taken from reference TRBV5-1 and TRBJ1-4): KAGVTQTPRYLIKTRGQQVTLSCSPISGHRSVSWYQQTPGQGLQFLFEYFSETQRNKGNFPGRFSGRQFSNSRSEMNVSTLELGDSALYLCASSLRQGALSEKLFFGSGTQLSVL.

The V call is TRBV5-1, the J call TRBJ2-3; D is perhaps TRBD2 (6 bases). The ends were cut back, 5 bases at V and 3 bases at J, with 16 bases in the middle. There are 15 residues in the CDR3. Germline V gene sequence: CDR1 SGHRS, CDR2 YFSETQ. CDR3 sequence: CASSGGGFLTDTQYF. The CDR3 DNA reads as TGCGCCAGCAGTGGTGGAGGGTTTTTGACAGATACGCAGTATTTT.